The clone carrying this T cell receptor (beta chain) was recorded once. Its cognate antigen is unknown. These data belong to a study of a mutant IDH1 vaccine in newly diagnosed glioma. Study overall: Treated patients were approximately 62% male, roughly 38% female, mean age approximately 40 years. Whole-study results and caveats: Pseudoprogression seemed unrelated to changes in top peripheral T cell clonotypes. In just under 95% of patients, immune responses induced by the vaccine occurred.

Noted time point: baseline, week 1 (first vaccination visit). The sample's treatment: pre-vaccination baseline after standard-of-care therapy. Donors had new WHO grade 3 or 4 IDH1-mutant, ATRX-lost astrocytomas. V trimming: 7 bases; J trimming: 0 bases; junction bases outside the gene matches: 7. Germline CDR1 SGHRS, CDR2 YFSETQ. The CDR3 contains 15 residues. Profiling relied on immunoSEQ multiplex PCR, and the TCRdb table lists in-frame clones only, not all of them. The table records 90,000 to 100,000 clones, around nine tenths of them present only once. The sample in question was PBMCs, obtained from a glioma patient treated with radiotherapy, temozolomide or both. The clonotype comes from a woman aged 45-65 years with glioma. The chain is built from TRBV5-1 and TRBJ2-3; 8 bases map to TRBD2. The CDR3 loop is CASFLAGTSTDTQYF. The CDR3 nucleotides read TGCGCCAGCTTCCTAGCGGGTACTAGCACAGATACGCAGTATTTT. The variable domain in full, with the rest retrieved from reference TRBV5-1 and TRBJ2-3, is KAGVTQTPRYLIKTRGQQVTLSCSPISGHRSVSWYQQTPGQGLQFLFEYFSETQRNKGNFPGRFSGRQFSNSRSEMNVSTLELGDSALYLCASFLAGTSTDTQYFGPGTRLTVL.